Listed below are T cell receptor beta chains from one sample, sequenced in a study of early T cells in non-severe SARS-CoV-2 infection. TCRdb called the 5' RACE reads again in MiXCR, with one record for every CDR3 protein. The table has about 52,000 distinct CDR3 sequences, approximately 10% seen once; the top ten hold approximately 13%. The source material was whole blood. The receptors here all came from an adult who was a healthcare worker with PCR-confirmed SARS-CoV-2 infection or an uninfected control (not recorded which). Both conserved end residues are part of each CDR3. D genes are given only for firm matches. Expanded clones get a size class; other rows say once, few or many, or leave the size out.

V	J	D	size	CDR3	DNA
TRBV6-2/TRBV6-3	TRBJ2-3	NA	many	CATQDGVTDTQYF	TGTGCCACCCAAGACGGCGTCACAGATACGCAGTATTTT
TRBV7-2	TRBJ2-5	NA	many	CASSLGSRQETQYF	TGTGCCAGCAGCTTAGGTAGCCGTCAAGAGACCCAGTACTTC
TRBV6-1	TRBJ2-7	TRBD2	few	CASRQAGASYEQYF	TGTGCCAGCAGACAAGCGGGGGCCTCCTACGAGCAGTACTTC
TRBV5-1	TRBJ2-1	TRBD2	few	CASSPSGHYNEQFF	TGCGCCAGCAGTCCTAGCGGGCACTACAATGAGCAGTTCTTC
TRBV7-9	TRBJ2-5	NA	many	CASSHQALIPGQETQYF	TGTGCCAGCAGCCACCAGGCCTTAATTCCAGGGCAAGAGACCCAGTACTTC
TRBV12-3/TRBV12-4	TRBJ1-3	NA	many	CASSLGLGNTIYF	TGTGCCAGCAGTTTAGGACTCGGGAACACCATATATTTT
TRBV29-1	TRBJ2-3	NA	NA	CSVGASDTQYF	TGCAGCGTTGGGGCTTCAGATACGCAGTATTTT
TRBV3-1	TRBJ2-1	NA	few	CASRDPYNEQFF	TGTGCCTCCCGGGACCCTTACAATGAGCAGTTCTTC
TRBV28	TRBJ1-1	NA	many	CATGVWTEAFF	TGTGCCACAGGGGTGTGGACTGAAGCTTTCTTT
TRBV18	TRBJ1-6	NA	few	CASSPPGQGNSPLHF	TGTGCCAGCTCACCACCAGGGCAGGGGAATTCACCCCTCCACTTT
TRBV6-5	TRBJ2-5	NA	many	CASTGETQYF	TGTGCCAGCACGGGTGAGACCCAGTACTTC
TRBV7-9	TRBJ2-7	NA	few	CASSLVYGEQYF	TGTGCCAGCAGCTTAGTTTACGGAGAGCAGTACTTC
TRBV29-1	TRBJ2-7	NA	many	CSAGWGDYEQYF	TGCAGCGCTGGGTGGGGCGACTACGAGCAGTACTTC
TRBV12-3/TRBV12-4	TRBJ1-1	NA	few	CASSLGFEAFF	TGTGCCAGCAGTTTGGGGTTTGAGGCTTTCTTT
TRBV2	TRBJ2-7	TRBD2	once	CASSEEASGSSEQYF	TGTGCCAGCAGTGAAGAGGCTAGCGGGAGTAGCGAGCAGTACTTC
TRBV28	TRBJ1-1	NA	many	CASSSAHPNTEAFF	TGTGCCAGCAGTTCCGCTCACCCGAACACTGAAGCTTTCTTT
TRBV12-3/TRBV12-4	TRBJ2-7	NA	NA	CASSPPRGLYEQYF	TGTGCCAGCAGTCCCCCCAGGGGCCTCTACGAGCAGTACTTC
TRBV18	TRBJ2-1	TRBD2	NA	CASSPRTSGATYNEQFF	TGTGCCAGCTCACCACGGACTAGCGGGGCAACTTACAATGAGCAGTTCTTC
TRBV9	TRBJ2-3	TRBD2	many	CASSVRSGGRTDTQYF	TGTGCCAGCAGCGTGAGGAGCGGGGGTCGCACAGATACGCAGTATTTT
TRBV18	TRBJ1-1	NA	many	CASSPQAGPKNTEAFF	TGTGCCAGCTCACCACAGGCGGGCCCTAAAAACACTGAAGCTTTCTTT
TRBV29-1	TRBJ2-1	TRBD2	many	CSALRGTRDNEQFF	TGCAGCGCCCTCAGAGGGACTAGAGACAATGAGCAGTTCTTC
TRBV9	TRBJ2-1	NA	few	CASSVDRWAGRNEQFF	TGTGCCAGCAGCGTAGATAGGTGGGCAGGGAGGAATGAGCAGTTCTTC
TRBV12-3/TRBV12-4	TRBJ2-1	NA	NA	CASWLGYNEQFF	TGTGCCAGCTGGCTGGGATACAATGAGCAGTTCTTC
TRBV5-5	TRBJ1-4	NA	many	CASSSNLPGSGNEKLFF	TGTGCCAGCAGCTCAAACTTACCGGGCTCCGGAAATGAAAAACTGTTTTTT